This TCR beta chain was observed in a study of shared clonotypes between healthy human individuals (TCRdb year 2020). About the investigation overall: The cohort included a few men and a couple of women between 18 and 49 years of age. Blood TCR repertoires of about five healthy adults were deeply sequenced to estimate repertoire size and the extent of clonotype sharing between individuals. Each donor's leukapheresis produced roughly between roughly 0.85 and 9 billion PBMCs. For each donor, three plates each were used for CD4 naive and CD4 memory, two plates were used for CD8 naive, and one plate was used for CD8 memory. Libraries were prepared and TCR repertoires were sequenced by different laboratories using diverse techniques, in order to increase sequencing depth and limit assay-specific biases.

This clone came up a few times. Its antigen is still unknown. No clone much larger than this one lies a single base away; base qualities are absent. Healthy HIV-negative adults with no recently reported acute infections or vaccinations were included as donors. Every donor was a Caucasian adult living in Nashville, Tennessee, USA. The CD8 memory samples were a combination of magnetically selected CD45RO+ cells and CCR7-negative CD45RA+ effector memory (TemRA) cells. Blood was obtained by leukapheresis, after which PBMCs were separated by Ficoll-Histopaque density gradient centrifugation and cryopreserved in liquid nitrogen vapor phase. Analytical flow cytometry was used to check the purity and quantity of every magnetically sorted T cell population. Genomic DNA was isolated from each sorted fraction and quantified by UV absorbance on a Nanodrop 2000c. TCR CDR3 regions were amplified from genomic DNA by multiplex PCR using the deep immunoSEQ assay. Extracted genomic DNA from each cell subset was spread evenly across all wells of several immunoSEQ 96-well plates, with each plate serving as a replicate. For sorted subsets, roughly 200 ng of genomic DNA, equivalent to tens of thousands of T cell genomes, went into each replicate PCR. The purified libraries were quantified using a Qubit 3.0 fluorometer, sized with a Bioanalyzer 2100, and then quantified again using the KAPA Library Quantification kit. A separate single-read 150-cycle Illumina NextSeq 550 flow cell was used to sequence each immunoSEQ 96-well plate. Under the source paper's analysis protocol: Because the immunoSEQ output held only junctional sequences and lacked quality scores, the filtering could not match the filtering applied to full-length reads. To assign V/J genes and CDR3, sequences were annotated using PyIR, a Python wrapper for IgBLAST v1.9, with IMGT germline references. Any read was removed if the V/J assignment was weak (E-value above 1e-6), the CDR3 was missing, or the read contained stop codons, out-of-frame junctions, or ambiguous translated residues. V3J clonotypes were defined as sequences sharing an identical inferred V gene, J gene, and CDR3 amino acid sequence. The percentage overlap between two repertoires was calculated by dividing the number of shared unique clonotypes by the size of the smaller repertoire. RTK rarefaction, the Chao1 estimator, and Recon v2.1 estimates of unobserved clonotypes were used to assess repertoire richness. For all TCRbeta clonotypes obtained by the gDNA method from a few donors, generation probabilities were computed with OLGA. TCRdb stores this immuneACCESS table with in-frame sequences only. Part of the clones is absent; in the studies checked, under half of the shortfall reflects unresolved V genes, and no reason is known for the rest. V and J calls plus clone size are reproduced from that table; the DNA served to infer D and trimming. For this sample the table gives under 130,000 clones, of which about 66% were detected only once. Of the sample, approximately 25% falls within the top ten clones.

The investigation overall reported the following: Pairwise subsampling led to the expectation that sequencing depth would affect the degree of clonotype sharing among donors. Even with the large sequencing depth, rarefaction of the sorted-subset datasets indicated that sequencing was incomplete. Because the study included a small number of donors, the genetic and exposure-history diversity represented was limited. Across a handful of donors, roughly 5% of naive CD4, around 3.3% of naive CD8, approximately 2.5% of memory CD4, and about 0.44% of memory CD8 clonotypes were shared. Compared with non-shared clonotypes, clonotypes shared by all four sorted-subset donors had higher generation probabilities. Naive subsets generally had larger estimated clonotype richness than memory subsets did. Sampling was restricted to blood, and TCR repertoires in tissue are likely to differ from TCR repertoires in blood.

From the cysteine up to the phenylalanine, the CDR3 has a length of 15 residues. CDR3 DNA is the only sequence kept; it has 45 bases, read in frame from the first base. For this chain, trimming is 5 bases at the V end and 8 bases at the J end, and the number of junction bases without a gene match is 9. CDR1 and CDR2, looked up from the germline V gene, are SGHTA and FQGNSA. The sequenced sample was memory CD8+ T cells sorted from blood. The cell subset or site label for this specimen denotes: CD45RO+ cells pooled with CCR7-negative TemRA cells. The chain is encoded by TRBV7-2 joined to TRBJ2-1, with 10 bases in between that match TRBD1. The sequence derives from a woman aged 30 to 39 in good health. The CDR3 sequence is CASSLGTGDIDEQFF. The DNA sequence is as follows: TGTGCCAGCAGCCTCGGGACAGGGGACATCGATGAGCAGTTCTTC.